This TCR beta chain was obtained from a study of blood T cell repertoires in COVID-19. The assay was immunoSEQ multiplex PCR, and TCRdb's table has in-frame clones only and misses some. The sample carries hundreds of thousands of clones, approximately 87% recorded once. This CDR3 region has 15 residues. CDR1 is SSHAT, CDR2 FNYEAQ, per germline (reference sequence). In this sample, this clone turned up once. Relative to the germline gene, one junction end is altered; a read error may explain this. The J gene is TRBJ2-3, the V gene TRBV7-7; TRBD1 might be the D (5 bases). Sequenced: peripheral blood. The receptor was derived from a human donor in a cohort sampled during active COVID-19. For the CDR3, the DNA is TGTGCTAGCAGCTTAGAAATTTCAGGGTTAGATACGCAGTATTTT. Translated: CASSLEISGLDTQYF.